Listed below are T cell receptor beta chains from one sample, sequenced in a study of T cells after somatic rescue of genetic block. Clones were sequenced by immunoSEQ multiplex PCR, and TCRdb holds only the in-frame ones, with some missing. The table includes more than 65,000 clones, under 95% detected once. The sample taken for sequencing was peripheral blood mononuclear cells (PBMCs). These receptors all stem from a man in his thirties or forties. Both conserved end residues are part of each CDR3. A D gene is named only where the DNA matches it firmly.

J gene,D gene,V gene,CDR3 protein,CDR3 DNA
TRBJ2-7,TRBD2,TRBV11-1,CASSLDPRGAYEQYF,TGTGCCAGCAGCTTAGACCCCCGGGGGGCCTACGAGCAGTACTTC
TRBJ2-5,NA,TRBV29-1,CSVESPRGRALGETQYF,TGCAGCGTTGAATCTCCCAGGGGGAGGGCATTAGGAGAGACCCAGTACTTC
TRBJ2-4,TRBD1,TRBV5-1,CASSSDRGSLYF,TGCGCCAGCAGCTCCGACAGGGGAAGTTTGTACTTC
TRBJ2-3,TRBD1,TRBV19,CASSIRLAGGRGTQYF,TGTGCCAGTAGTATAAGGTTGGCAGGGGGTCGGGGTACGCAGTATTTT
TRBJ1-1,NA,TRBV6-5,CASSYGFGQEAFF,TGTGCCAGCAGTTACGGGTTTGGGCAGGAAGCTTTCTTT
TRBJ2-7,NA,TRBV6-6,CASSPSRGESYEQYF,TGTGCCAGCAGTCCCTCCAGGGGGGAATCCTACGAGCAGTACTTC
TRBJ2-7,NA,TRBV28,CASSLGPVRGSEQYF,TGTGCCAGCAGTTTAGGCCCGGTTAGAGGTAGCGAGCAGTACTTC
TRBJ2-3,TRBD2,TRBV19,CASSGIAGGTGTSTDTQYF,TGTGCCAGTAGTGGGATAGCGGGGGGTACCGGGACTAGCACAGATACGCAGTATTTT
TRBJ1-2,NA,TRBV6-4,CATRGPNPGGGYTF,TGTGCCACCAGGGGACCTAACCCTGGGGGGGGCTACACCTTC
TRBJ2-2,NA,TRBV9,CASSGRRGGTGELFF,TGTGCCAGCAGCGGACGCAGGGGAGGAACCGGGGAGCTGTTTTTT
TRBJ2-5,NA,TRBV28,CASSAAGRQKETQYF,TGTGCCAGCAGTGCAGCCGGGCGCCAGAAAGAGACCCAGTACTTC
TRBJ2-2,TRBD1,TRBV4-1,CASSQEKQGQAGRRELFF,TGCGCCAGCAGCCAAGAAAAGCAGGGACAGGCGGGGAGGAGGGAGCTGTTTTTT
TRBJ1-6,NA,TRBV9,CASSVTDGRSSSLHF,TGTGCCAGCAGCGTCACTGACGGACGGTCCTCTTCACTCCACTTT
TRBJ2-7,TRBD1,TRBV18,CASSPGQGAYEQYF,TGTGCCAGCTCACCGGGACAGGGGGCCTACGAGCAGTACTTC
TRBJ1-5,NA,TRBV18,CASSPSQGISNQPQHF,TGTGCCAGCTCACCATCGCAGGGGATTAGCAATCAGCCCCAGCATTTT
TRBJ2-1,NA,TRBV5-1,CASSYPEGARYEQFF,TGCGCCAGCAGCTATCCGGAGGGGGCTAGGTATGAGCAGTTCTTC